The source of this T cell receptor (beta chain) is a study of T cell repertoires in cytomegalovirus infection. The CDR3 covers 16 residues. V gave up 5 bases and J gave up 0 bases, with 11 bases separating them. Germline V lookup: CDR1 LNHDA, CDR2 SQIVND (reference sequence). Each CDR3 protein is one row after TCRdb ran MiXCR on the reads. This sample has about 140,000 distinct CDR3 sequences, with 6.5% found just once. The sequenced material came from PBMCs. The receptor was derived from a human donor in good health (CMV status not recorded). Some clones in this sample may be carry-over from other donors' samples. The rearrangement links TRBV19 to TRBJ2-6; D is perhaps TRBD1 (5 bases). CDR3 amino acids: CASSARQLSGANVLTF. The CDR3 DNA follows: TGTGCCAGTAGTGCCCGACAGCTCTCTGGGGCCAACGTCCTGACTTTC.